The 18 T cell receptor beta chains reported below all come from one sample, sequenced in a study of blood T cells in healthy people across ages. A second PCR of roughly 7 to 11 cycles used a sample-barcoded 5' primer and a J-beta primer mix. In TCRdb, the 5' RACE reads were re-called with MiXCR into one record per CDR3 protein. The sample shows hundreds of thousands of distinct CDR3 sequences, approximately 31% of them seen only once. The sample comprised blood. These TCRs come from a woman of 80 years or more in good health.

The V gene is TRBV6-1, the J gene TRBJ1-6, with D unresolved. V shed 1 base and J shed 9 bases, with 7 bases lying between them. This CDR3 has 13 amino acids. Germline V lookup: CDR1 MNHNS, CDR2 SASEGT. Here the CDR3 reads CASSEGSGSPLHF. DNA of the CDR3: TGTGCCAGCAGTGAAGGGTCTGGTTCACCCCTCCACTTT.

The V and J genes are TRBV7-2 and TRBJ2-7, with 9 bases that match TRBD2. Trimming cost V 5 bases and J 3 bases; bases outside gene matches: 11. CDR1 is SGHTA, CDR2 FQGNSA, per germline. CDR3 length equals 16 residues. This CDR3 is CASSPQGLAGSYEQYF. The CDR3 bases are TGTGCCAGCAGCCCTCAGGGGCTAGCGGGGAGCTACGAGCAGTACTTC.

This clonotype was recorded at least ten times. The chain links TRBV3-1 to TRBJ1-6; 9 bases are a match to TRBD1. The trim removed 6 bases at V and 8 bases at J, leaving 5 bases unmatched. This CDR3 is 14 amino acids long. Germline CDR1 is LGHDT and CDR2 is YNNKEL (reference sequence). The CDR3 loop reads CASSPTGGDSPLHF. Here the CDR3 DNA reads TGTGCCAGCAGTCCGACAGGGGGAGATTCACCCCTCCACTTT.

The gene calls are TRBV15 and TRBJ1-2, with 8 bases aligning to TRBD1. The CDR3 is 17 residues long. V dropped 0 bases and J dropped 8; count of bases not matched to a gene: 14. Per the germline V gene, CDR1 is LNHNV and CDR2 is YYDKDF (reference sequence). As DNA, the CDR3 is TGTGCCACCAGCAGAGATTTGGTCTCTCAGGGGGCATCGGGCTACACCTTC. Translating it yields CATSRDLVSQGASGYTF.

There are many counts of this clonotype. This chain links TRBV6-2 or TRBV6-3 with TRBJ2-1; TRBD2 matches 7 bases. V dropped 11 bases and J dropped 4; count of bases not matched to a gene: 11. The CDR3 consists of 14 residues. Germline values: CDR1 MNHEY, CDR2 SVGEGT. The CDR3 here is CAGSLAGSYNEQFF. The CDR3 DNA sequence: TGTGCCGGATCATTAGCGGGTTCATACAATGAGCAGTTCTTC.

This clonotype has just a few counts. A much more abundant neighbour one base away suggests this may be a read error. V gene TRBV7-2 combines with J gene TRBJ2-5, with a weak D call TRBD2 (6 bases). The CDR3 extends over 14 amino acids. Germline loops: CDR1 SGHTA, CDR2 FQGNSA. Between the trimmed V and J ends, which lost 2 bases and 11 bases, there was a span of 18 bases. The CDR3 here is CASSLLRPGDEQYF. CDR3 DNA: TGTGCCAGCAGCTTATTAAGGCCGGGGGATGAGCAGTACTTC.

This rearrangement joins TRBV27 to TRBJ1-1; 7 nucleotides agree with TRBD1. The V and J ends lost 6 bases and 0 bases, in that order; junction bases with no gene match: 7. Germline values: CDR1 MNHEY, CDR2 SMNVEV (reference sequence). This CDR3 region has 15 residues. The DNA of the CDR3 is TGTGCCAGCAGATCGACAGGGCCAATGAACACTGAAGCTTTCTTT. Protein sequence: CASRSTGPMNTEAFF.

The gene calls are TRBV27 and TRBJ2-1, with D possibly TRBD2 on 5 matching bases. The CDR3 runs 15 residues. Germline assignment: CDR1 MNHEY and CDR2 SMNVEV (reference sequence). V shed 4 bases and J shed 0 bases, with 10 bases lying between them. The CDR3, as DNA: TGTGCCAGCAGTTCAAGGGAGAGCTCCTACAATGAGCAGTTCTTC. This sequence encodes CASSSRESSYNEQFF.

In this sample, this clonotype turned up many times. The V call is TRBV28, the J call TRBJ2-7, with a possible D match to TRBD1 (6 bases). The length of the CDR3 is 13 residues. Germline V CDR1 and CDR2: MDHEN, SYDVKM. V lost 5 bases, J lost 5 bases, and 13 bases lay in between. The CDR3 here is CASSTGFFHEQYF. CDR3 in DNA: TGTGCCAGCAGTACAGGGTTCTTCCACGAGCAGTACTTC.

This clonotype was found a few times. A much bigger clone sits one base away, suggesting this may be a read error. This rearrangement joins TRBV7-2 to TRBJ2-7, with 13 bases fitting TRBD2. V lost 1 base, J lost 4 bases, and 1 base stayed unmatched. Germline assignment: CDR1 SGHTA and CDR2 FQGNSA. This CDR3 has 15 amino acids. DNA for the CDR3: TGTGCCAGCAGCTTAGGGGGACTAGCGGGGTACGAGCAGTACTTC. Translated: CASSLGGLAGYEQYF.

This clonotype came up many times. The J gene is TRBJ2-3, the V gene TRBV20-1; the match to TRBD2 covers 8 bases. Germline-derived CDR1 and CDR2 are DFQATT and SNEGSKA (reference sequence). This CDR3 comprises 14 residues. With V trimmed by 6 bases and J by 2 bases, 7 bases remained unmatched. This CDR3 reads CSAKTSEVTDTQYF. In nucleotides, the CDR3 is TGCAGTGCAAAGACTAGCGAGGTCACAGATACGCAGTATTTT.

This clonotype was observed many times. V gene TRBV3-1 combines with J gene TRBJ2-5; D remains ambiguous. CDR3 length: 15 amino acids. V gave up 0 bases and J gave up 2 bases, with 10 bases separating them. The germline V gene encodes CDR1 LGHDT and CDR2 YNNKEL (reference sequence). CDR3 nucleotide sequence: TGTGCCAGCAGCCAAGATCCTAGACTTCAAGAGACCCAGTACTTC. This sequence encodes CASSQDPRLQETQYF.

In regard to this clonotype: The junction does not match germline at one end; this may be a read error. The V call is TRBV9, the J call TRBJ2-7, with TRBD2 matching 9 bases. Germline-derived CDR1 and CDR2 are SGDLS and YYNGEE. The CDR3 sequence is 15 residues long. The CDR3 sequence: CAGSPSGTSFYEQYF. In DNA, the CDR3 is TGTGCCGGCAGCCCGTCCGGGACTAGCTTCTACGAGCAGTACTTC.

This clonotype was counted at least ten times. Here the CDR3 reads CASSVGVGGETQYF. The CDR3 nucleotides are TGTGCCAGCAGCGTAGGTGTCGGGGGAGAGACCCAGTACTTC. V usage is TRBV9 and J usage is TRBJ2-5, with a possible D match to TRBD2 (6 bases). V gave up 0 bases and J gave up 4 bases, with 10 bases separating them. The CDR3 is made up of 14 amino acids. The germline CDR1 and CDR2 sequences are SGDLS and YYNGEE.

This clonotype was found many times. The chain uses TRBV5-1 and TRBJ2-7; D is unresolved. The germline gives CDR1 SGHRS, CDR2 YFSETQ. Trimming removed 4 bases at V and 2 bases at J, with 13 bases between. The length of the CDR3 is 14 residues. The CDR3 bases are TGCGCCAGCAGCGGAACCGGGCTGACCTACGAGCAGTACTTC. Its protein product is CASSGTGLTYEQYF. Together with reference TRBV5-1 and TRBJ2-7, the CDR3 gives the full variable domain: KAGVTQTPRYLIKTRGQQVTLSCSPISGHRSVSWYQQTPGQGLQFLFEYFSETQRNKGNFPGRFSGRQFSNSRSEMNVSTLELGDSALYLCASSGTGLTYEQYFGPGTRLTVT.

On this clonotype itself: No DNA is shown, since the ends of the CDR3 on it are uncertain; the CDR3 is the one TCRdb lists. The chain is built from TRBV9 and TRBJ1-4; TRBD1, the table's D call, lacks a check against the DNA. Including both end residues, the CDR3 is 14 amino acids long. Germline V CDR1 and CDR2: SGDLS, YYNGEE. Here the CDR3 reads CASSVAGGNEKRFF.

Remarks on this clonotype: Possible read error: a much larger clone is one base away. The V call is TRBV29-1, the J call TRBJ2-1, with no clear D. The J call may not be correct, given that the DNA end is closer to TRBJ2-7. The CDR3 covers 13 residues. Looked up from germline, CDR1 is SQVTM and CDR2 is ANQGSEA. CDR3 loop: CSVSSSSYNEQYF. In DNA, the CDR3 is TGCAGCGTGTCCTCGAGCTCCTACAATGAGCAGTACTTC.

The J gene is TRBJ2-1, the V gene TRBV14, with 10 bases aligning to TRBD1. CDR1 and CDR2 (germline): SGHDN, FVKESK. There are 17 residues in the CDR3. The V gene end was trimmed by 4 bases and the J gene end by 4 bases; junction bases not matched to a gene: 10. Written as DNA, the CDR3 is TGTGCCAGCAGCCCGGGACCCGACAGGGGGCGGTACAATGAGCAGTTCTTC. It translates to CASSPGPDRGRYNEQFF.